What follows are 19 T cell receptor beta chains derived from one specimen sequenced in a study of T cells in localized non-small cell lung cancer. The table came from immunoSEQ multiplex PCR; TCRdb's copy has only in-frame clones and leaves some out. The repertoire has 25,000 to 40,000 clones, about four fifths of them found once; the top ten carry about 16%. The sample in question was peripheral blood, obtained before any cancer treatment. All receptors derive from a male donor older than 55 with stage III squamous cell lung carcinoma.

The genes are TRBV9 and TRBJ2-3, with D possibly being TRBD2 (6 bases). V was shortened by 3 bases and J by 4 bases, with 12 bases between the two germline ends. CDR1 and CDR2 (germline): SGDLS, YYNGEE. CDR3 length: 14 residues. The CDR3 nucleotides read TGTGCCAGCAGCGCAACTAGCTTCCCAGATACGCAGTATTTT. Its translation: CASSATSFPDTQYF.

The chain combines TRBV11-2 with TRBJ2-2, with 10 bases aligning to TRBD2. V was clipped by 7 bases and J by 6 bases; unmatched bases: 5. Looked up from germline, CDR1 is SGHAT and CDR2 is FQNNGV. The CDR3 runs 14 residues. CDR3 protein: CASNLAGVAGELFF. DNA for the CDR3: TGTGCCAGCAACCTAGCGGGGGTAGCCGGGGAGCTGTTTTTT.

The CDR3 coding sequence is TGTGCCAGCAGACTGGGTGGGGAATTTTTCTACGAGCAGTACTTC. Translation gives CASRLGGEFFYEQYF. This chain uses TRBV2 with TRBJ2-7; D remains unclear. Germline V gives CDR1 SNHLY, CDR2 FYNNEI. This CDR3 spans 15 amino acids. V was shortened by 6 bases and J by 3 bases, with 18 bases between the two germline ends.

The DNA of the CDR3 is TGTGCCAGTAGTACGGGACAGGGGGAGCAGTTCTTC. Its protein product is CASSTGQGEQFF. This chain joins TRBV19 and TRBJ2-1; the match to TRBD1 covers 10 bases. Germline V CDR1 and CDR2: LNHDA, SQIVND (reference sequence). The CDR3 length is 12 residues. V was clipped by 4 bases and J by 10 bases; unmatched bases: 1.

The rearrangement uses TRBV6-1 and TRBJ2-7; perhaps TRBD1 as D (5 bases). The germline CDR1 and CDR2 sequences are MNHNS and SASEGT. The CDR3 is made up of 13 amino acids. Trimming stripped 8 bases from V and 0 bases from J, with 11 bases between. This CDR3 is CASVSTVSYEQYF. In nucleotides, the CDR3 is TGTGCCAGCGTATCGACAGTCTCCTACGAGCAGTACTTC.

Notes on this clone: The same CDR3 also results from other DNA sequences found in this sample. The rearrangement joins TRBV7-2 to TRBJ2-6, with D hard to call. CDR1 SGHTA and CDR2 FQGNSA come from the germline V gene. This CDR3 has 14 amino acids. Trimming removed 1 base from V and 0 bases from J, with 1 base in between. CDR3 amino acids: CASSLGSGANVLTF. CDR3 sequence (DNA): TGTGCCAGCAGCTTAGGCTCTGGGGCCAACGTCCTGACTTTC. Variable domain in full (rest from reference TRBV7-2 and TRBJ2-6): GAGVSQSPSNKVTEKGKDVELRCDPISGHTALYWYRQSLGQGLEFLIYFQGNSAPDKSGLPSDRFSAERTGGSVSTLTIQRTQQEDSAVYLCASSLGSGANVLTFGAGSRLTVL.

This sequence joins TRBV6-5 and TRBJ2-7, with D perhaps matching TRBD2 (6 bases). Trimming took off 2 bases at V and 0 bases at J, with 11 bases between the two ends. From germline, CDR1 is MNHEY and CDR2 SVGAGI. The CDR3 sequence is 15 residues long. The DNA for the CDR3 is TGTGCCAGCAGTTACACGGGGGAGAGCTCCTACGAGCAGTACTTC. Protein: CASSYTGESSYEQYF.

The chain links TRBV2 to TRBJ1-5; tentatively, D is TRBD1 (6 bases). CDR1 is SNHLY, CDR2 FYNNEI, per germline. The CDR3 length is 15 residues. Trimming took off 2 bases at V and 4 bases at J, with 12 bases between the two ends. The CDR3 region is CASSEKRGENQPQHF. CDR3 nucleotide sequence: TGTGCCAGCAGTGAAAAGAGGGGGGAAAATCAGCCCCAGCATTTT.

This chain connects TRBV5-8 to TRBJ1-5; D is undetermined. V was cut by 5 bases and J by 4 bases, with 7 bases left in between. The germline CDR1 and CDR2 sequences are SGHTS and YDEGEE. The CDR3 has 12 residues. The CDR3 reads CASSFRNQPQHF. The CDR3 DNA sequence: TGTGCCAGCAGTTTCCGTAATCAGCCCCAGCATTTT.

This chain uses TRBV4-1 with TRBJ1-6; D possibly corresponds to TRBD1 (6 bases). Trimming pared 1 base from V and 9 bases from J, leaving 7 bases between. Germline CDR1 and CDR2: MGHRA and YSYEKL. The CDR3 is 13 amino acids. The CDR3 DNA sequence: TGCGCCAGCAGCCAAGCAGGGGTTTCACCCCTCCACTTT. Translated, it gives CASSQAGVSPLHF.

CDR3 protein: CARSLGYQKGRNTIYF. CDR3 DNA: TGTGCCAGAAGCTTGGGGTACCAGAAAGGGAGAAACACCATATATTTT. V and J are TRBV5-3 and TRBJ1-3; D uncertain. TRBV5-3 is treated as an ORF (open reading frame) with a function not yet certain. V lost 0 bases, J lost 5 bases, and 15 bases lay in between. The CDR3 totals 16 residues.

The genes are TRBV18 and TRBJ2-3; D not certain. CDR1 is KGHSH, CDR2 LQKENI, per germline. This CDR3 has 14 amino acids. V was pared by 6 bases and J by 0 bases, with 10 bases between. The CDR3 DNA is TGTGCCAGCTCCAGGCAAGGAAGCACAGATACGCAGTATTTT. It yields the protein CASSRQGSTDTQYF.

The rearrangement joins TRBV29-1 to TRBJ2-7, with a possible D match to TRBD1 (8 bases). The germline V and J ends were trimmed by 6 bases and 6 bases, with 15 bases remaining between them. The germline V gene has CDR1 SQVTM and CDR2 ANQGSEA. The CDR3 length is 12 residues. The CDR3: CSVGGQGAEQYF. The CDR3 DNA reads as TGCAGCGTCGGGGGGCAGGGGGCCGAGCAGTACTTC.

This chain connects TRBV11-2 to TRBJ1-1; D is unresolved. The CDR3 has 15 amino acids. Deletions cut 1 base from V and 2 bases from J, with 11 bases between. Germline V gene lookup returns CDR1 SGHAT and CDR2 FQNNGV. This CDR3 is CASSLGFGFNTEAFF. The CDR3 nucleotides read TGTGCCAGCAGCTTAGGGTTCGGGTTCAACACTGAAGCTTTCTTT.

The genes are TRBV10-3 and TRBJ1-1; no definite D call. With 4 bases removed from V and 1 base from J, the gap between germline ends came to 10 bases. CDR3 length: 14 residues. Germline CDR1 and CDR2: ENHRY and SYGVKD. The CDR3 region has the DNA TGTGCCATCAGTGCACAATCCCCGAACACTGAAGCTTTCTTT. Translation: CAISAQSPNTEAFF.

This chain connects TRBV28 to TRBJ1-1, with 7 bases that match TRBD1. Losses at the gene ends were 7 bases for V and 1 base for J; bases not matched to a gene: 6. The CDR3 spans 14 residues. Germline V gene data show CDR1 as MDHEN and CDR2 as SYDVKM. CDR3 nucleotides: TGTGCCAGCATTACACAGGGGAGGAACACTGAAGCTTTCTTT. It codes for CASITQGRNTEAFF.

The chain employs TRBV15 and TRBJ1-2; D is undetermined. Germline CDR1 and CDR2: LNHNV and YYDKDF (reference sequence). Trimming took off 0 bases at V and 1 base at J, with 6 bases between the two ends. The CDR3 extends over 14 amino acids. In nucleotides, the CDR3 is TGTGCCACCAGCAGAGATTTACTTAACTATGGCTACACCTTC. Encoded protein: CATSRDLLNYGYTF.

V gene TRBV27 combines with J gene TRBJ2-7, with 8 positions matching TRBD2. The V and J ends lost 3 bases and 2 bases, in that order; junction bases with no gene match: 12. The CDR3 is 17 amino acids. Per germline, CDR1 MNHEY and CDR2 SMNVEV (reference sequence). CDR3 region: CASSFSSGGTPTYEQYF. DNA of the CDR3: TGTGCCAGCAGTTTTTCCAGCGGGGGTACCCCCACCTACGAGCAGTACTTC.

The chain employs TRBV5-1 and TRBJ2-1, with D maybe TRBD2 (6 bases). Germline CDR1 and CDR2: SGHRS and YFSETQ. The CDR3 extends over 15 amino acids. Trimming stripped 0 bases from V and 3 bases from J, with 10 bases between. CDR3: CASSLEGLFYNEQFF. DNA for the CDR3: TGCGCCAGCAGCTTGGAGGGACTTTTCTACAATGAGCAGTTCTTC.